This T cell receptor beta chain was recovered during a study of shared clonotypes between healthy human individuals. Genomic DNA for unsorted samples was obtained from some 100 million PBMCs. For this clone: The antigen is undetermined.

CDR3 size: 14 residues. General observations from the study: Represented diversity, genetic and exposure-history alike, was limited by few donors.

Deep was the level used in running the assay. The quantity of DNA used in unsorted PBMC replicate PCRs was approximately 300 ng, corresponding to tens of thousands of T cell genomes. Here immunoSEQ multiplex PCR was the method, and the copy in TCRdb shows in-frame clones only, minus some. The data hold about 480,000 clones, with 79% observed a single time. This TCR came from a woman between 35 and 50 years old in good health. Some clones in this sample may be carry-over from other donors' samples. The V call is TRBV21-1, the J call TRBJ2-5; no check of the table's D call, TRBD1, against the DNA was made. TRBV21-1 is a pseudogene segment. Sequenced input: PBMCs. CDR3 bases: TGTGCCAGCAGGAGGGACAGGGAGTTAGAGACCCAGTACTTC. This codes for CASRRDRELETQYF.